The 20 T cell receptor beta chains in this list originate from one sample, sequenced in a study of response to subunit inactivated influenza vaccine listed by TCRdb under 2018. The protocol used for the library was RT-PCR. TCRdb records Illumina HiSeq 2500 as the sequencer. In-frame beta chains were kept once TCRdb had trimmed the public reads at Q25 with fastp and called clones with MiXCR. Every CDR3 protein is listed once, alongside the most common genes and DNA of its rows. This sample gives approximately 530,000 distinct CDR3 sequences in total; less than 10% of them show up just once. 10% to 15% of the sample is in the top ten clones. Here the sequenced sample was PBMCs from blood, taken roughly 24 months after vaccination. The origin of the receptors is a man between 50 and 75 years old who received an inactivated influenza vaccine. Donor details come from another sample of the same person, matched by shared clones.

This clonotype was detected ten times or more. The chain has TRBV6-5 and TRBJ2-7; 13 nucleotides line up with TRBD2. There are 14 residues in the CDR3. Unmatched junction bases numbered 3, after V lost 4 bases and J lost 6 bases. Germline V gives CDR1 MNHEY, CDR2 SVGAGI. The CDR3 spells CASSSGTSGAEQYF. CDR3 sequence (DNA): TGTGCCAGCAGTTCAGGGACTAGCGGGGCCGAGCAGTACTTC.

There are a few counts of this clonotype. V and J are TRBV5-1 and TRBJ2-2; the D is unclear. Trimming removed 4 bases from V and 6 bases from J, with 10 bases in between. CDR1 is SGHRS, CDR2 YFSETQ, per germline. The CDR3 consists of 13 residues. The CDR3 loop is CASSPWNAGELFF. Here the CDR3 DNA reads TGCGCCAGCAGCCCCTGGAATGCCGGGGAGCTGTTTTTT.

CDR3 sequence reads: CASSVTPSPHTGELFF. CDR3 nucleotides: TGTGCCAGCAGCGTAACACCATCCCCCCATACCGGGGAGCTGTTTTTT. The chain recombines TRBV9 with TRBJ2-2; D is ambiguous. Germline CDR1 SGDLS, CDR2 YYNGEE. Trimming stripped 1 base from V and 5 bases from J, with 15 bases between. CDR3 length equals 16 residues.

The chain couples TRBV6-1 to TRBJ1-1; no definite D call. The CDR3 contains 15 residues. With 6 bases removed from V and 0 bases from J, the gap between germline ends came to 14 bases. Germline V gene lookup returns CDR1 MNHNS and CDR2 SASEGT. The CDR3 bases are TGTGCCAGCAGGCCGGCGACACTTATGAACACTGAAGCTTTCTTT. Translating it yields CASRPATLMNTEAFF.

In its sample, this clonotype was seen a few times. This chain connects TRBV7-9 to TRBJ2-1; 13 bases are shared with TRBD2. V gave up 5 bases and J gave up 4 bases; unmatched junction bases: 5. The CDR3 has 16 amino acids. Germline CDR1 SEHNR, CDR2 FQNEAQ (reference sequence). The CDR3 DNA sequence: TGTGCCAGCAGCACTAGCGGGGGGGCCTTGTACAATGAGCAGTTCTTC. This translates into CASSTSGGALYNEQFF.

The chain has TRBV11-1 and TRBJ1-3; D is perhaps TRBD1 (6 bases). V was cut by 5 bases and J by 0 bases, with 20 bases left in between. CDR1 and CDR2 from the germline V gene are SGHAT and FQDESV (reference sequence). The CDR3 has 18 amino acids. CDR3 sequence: CASSHYLDRPSSGNTIYF. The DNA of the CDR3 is TGTGCCAGCAGCCATTACTTAGACAGGCCGAGCTCTGGAAACACCATATATTTT.

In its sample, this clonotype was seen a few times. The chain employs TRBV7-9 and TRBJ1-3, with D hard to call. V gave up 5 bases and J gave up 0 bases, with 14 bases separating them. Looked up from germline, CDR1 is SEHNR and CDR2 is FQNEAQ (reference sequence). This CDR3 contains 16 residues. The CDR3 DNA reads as TGTGCCAGCAGCCCGCGCGGGGTTCCCTCTGGAAACACCATATATTTT. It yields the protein CASSPRGVPSGNTIYF.

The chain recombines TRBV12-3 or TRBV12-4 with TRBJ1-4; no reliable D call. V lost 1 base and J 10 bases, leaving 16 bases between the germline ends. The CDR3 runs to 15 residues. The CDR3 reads CASSLDVGFSGKLFF. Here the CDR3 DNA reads TGTGCCAGCAGTTTAGACGTAGGGTTTAGCGGAAAACTGTTTTTT.

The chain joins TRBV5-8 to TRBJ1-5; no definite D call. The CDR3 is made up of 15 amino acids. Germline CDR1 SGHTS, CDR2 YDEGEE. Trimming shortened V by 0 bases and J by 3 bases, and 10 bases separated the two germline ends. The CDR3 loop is CASSLEIGPNQPQHF. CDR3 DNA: TGTGCCAGCAGCTTGGAGATAGGGCCCAATCAGCCCCAGCATTTT.

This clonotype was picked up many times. The CDR3 here is CASSLTGTSYNEQFF. In DNA, the CDR3 is TGTGCCAGCAGCCTTACGGGAACCTCCTACAATGAGCAGTTCTTC. The chain uses TRBV7-2 and TRBJ2-1; a possible D gene is TRBD2 (5 bases). The ends were cut back, 5 bases at V and 0 bases at J, with 11 bases in the middle. Germline V gene lookup returns CDR1 SGHTA and CDR2 FQGNSA. CDR3 length equals 15 residues.

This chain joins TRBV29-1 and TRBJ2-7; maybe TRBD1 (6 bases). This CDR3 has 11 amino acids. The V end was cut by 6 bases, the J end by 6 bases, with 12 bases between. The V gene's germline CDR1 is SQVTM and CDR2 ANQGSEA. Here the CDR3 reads CSVGLGAEQYF. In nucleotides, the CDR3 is TGCAGCGTCGGTTTGGGGGCCGAGCAGTACTTC.

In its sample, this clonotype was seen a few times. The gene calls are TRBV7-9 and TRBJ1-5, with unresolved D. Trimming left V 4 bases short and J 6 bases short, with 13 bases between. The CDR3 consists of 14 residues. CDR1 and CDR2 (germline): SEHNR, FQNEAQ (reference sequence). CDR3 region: CASSSTADTQPQHF. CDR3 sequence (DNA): TGTGCCAGCAGCTCTACAGCCGATACTCAGCCCCAGCATTTT. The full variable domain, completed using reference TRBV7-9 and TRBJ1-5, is DTGVSQNPRHKITKRGQNVTFRCDPISEHNRLYWYRQTLGQGPEFLTYFQNEAQLEKSRLLSDRFSAERPKGSFSTLEIQRTEQGDSAMYLCASSSTADTQPQHFGDGTRLSIL.

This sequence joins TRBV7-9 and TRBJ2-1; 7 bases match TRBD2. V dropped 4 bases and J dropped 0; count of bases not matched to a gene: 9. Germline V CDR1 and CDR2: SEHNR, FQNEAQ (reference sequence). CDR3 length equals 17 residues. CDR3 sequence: CASSSFTSESSYNEQFF. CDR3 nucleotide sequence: TGTGCCAGCAGCTCCTTTACTAGCGAGAGCTCCTACAATGAGCAGTTCTTC. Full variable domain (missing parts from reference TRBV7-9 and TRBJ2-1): DTGVSQNPRHKITKRGQNVTFRCDPISEHNRLYWYRQTLGQGPEFLTYFQNEAQLEKSRLLSDRFSAERPKGSFSTLEIQRTEQGDSAMYLCASSSFTSESSYNEQFFGPGTRLTVL.

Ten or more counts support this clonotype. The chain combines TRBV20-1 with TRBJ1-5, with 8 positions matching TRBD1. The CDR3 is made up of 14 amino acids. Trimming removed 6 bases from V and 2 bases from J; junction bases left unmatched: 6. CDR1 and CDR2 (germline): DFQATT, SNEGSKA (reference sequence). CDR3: CSATKTGGNQPQHF. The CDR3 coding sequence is TGCAGTGCCACCAAGACAGGGGGCAATCAGCCCCAGCATTTT.

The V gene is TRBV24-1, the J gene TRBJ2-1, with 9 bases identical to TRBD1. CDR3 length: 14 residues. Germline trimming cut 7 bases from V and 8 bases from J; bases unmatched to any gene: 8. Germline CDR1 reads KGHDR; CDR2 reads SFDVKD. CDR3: CATRGTGWNDEQFF. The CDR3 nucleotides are TGTGCCACCAGGGGGACAGGGTGGAATGATGAGCAGTTCTTC.

The CDR3 protein is CASSEEQGMSPLHF. CDR3 nucleotide sequence: TGTGCCAGCAGTGAAGAACAGGGTATGTCACCCCTCCACTTT. The V and J genes are TRBV6-1 and TRBJ1-6; D may be TRBD1 (6 bases). CDR3 size: 14 residues. Trimming removed 1 base at V and 10 bases at J, with 11 bases between. Germline-derived CDR1 and CDR2 are MNHNS and SASEGT.

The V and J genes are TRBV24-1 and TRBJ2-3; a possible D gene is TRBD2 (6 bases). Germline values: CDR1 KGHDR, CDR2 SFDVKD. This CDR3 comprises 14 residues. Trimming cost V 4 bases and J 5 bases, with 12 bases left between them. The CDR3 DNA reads TGTGCCACCAGTGACGCGGACTATTTAGATACGCAGTATTTT. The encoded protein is CATSDADYLDTQYF.

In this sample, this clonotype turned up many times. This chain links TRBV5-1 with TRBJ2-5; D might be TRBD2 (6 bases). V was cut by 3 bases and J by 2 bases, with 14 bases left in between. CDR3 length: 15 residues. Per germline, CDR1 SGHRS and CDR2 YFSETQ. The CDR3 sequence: CASSWRAPIQETQYF. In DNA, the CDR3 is TGCGCCAGCAGCTGGAGGGCTCCGATACAAGAGACCCAGTACTTC.

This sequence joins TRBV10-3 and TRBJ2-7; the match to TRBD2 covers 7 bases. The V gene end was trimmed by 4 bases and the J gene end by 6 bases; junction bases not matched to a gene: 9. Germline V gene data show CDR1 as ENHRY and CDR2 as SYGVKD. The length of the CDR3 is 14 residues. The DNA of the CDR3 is TGTGCCATCAGTGCTGGGGAGCGGGGCTCCGAGCAGTACTTC. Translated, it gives CAISAGERGSEQYF.

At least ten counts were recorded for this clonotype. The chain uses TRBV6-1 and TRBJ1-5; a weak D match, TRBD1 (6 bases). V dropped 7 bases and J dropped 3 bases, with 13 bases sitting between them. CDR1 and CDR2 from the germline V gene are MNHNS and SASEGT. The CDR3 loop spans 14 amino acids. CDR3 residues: CASTPTGLNQPQHF. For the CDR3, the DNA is TGTGCCAGCACCCCGACAGGACTCAATCAGCCCCAGCATTTT.